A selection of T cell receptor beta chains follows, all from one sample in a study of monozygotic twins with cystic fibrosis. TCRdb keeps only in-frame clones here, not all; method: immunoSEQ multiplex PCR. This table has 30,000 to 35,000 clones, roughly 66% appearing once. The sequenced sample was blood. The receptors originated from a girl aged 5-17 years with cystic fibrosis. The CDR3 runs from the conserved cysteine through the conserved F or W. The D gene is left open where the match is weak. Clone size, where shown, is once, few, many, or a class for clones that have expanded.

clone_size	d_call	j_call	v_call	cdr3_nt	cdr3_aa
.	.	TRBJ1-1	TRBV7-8	TGTGCCAGCACCCCGGACGGCAGCGCCACTGAAGCTTTCTTT	CASTPDGSATEAFF
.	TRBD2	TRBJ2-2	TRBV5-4	TGTGCCAGCAGCTTGCCGGGGACTAGCGGGAGTCGCTGGGAGCTGTTTTTT	CASSLPGTSGSRWELFF
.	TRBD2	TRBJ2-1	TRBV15	TGTGCCACTAGCACCGGGGGGGGTCCCTACAATGAGCAGTTCTTC	CATSTGGGPYNEQFF
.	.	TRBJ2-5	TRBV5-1	TGCGCCAGCAGCCCGAGGGGGAATCAAGAGACCCAGTACTTC	CASSPRGNQETQYF
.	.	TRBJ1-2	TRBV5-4	TGTGCCAGCAGCACGACAGAGACCTATGGCTACACCTTC	CASSTTETYGYTF
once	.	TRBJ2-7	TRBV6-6	TGTGCCAGCACCGACATAGGCGGTACCTACGAGCAGTACTTC	CASTDIGGTYEQYF
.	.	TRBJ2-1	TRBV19	TGTGCCAGTAGTATAGACGCTGGGGGGTACAATGAGCAGTTCTTC	CASSIDAGGYNEQFF
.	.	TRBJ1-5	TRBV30	TGTGCCTGGACTAAGGGATGGGAACAGCCCCAGCATTTT	CAWTKGWEQPQHF
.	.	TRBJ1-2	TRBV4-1	TGCGCCAGCAGCCAAGGAGGTCAGGGTGGTGGCTACACCTTC	CASSQGGQGGGYTF
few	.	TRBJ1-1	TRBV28	TGTGCCAGCAGTTTAGATCCACAGAACACTGAAGCTTTCTTT	CASSLDPQNTEAFF
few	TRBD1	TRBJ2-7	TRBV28	TGTGCCAGCAGTACCCCCCGGACAGGGAATAGGGAGCAGTACTTC	CASSTPRTGNREQYF
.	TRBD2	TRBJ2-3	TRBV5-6	TGTGCCAGCAGCCCCCGACTAGCGGGAGTTGGGCTCACAGATACGCAGTATTTT	CASSPRLAGVGLTDTQYF
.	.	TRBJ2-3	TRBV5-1	TGCGCCACCTATGACCTGGCGCCGGATACGCAGTATTTT	CATYDLAPDTQYF
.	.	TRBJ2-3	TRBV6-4	TGTGCCAGCAGTGAGGGAGGAGGAATGAGCACAGATACGCAGTATTTT	CASSEGGGMSTDTQYF
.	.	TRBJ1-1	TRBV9	TGTGCCAGCAGCACAAGAGGGGATATTGTGGGCACTGAAGCTTTCTTT	CASSTRGDIVGTEAFF
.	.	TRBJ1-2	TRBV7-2	TGTGCCAGCAGCTTAGGGTCTGTAGGGTATGGCTACACCTTC	CASSLGSVGYGYTF
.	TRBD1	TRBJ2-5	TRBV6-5	TGTGCCAGCAGTCTCGGGACAGGGGAGCGGACCCAGTACTTC	CASSLGTGERTQYF
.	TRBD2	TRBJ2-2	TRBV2	TGTGCCAGCGGTACTAGCGGGAGTTCCGGGGAGCTGTTTTTT	CASGTSGSSGELFF
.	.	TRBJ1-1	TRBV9	TGTGCCAGCAGCCCGGGACCGAACACTGAAGCTTTCTTT	CASSPGPNTEAFF
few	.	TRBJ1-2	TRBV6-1	TGTGCCAGCAGTGCGTACCCCGGGGGTTACGTGGGCTACACCTTC	CASSAYPGGYVGYTF
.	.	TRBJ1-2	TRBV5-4	TGTGCCAGCAGCTTGCTGGGTAGGGGGAATGATGGCTACACCTTC	CASSLLGRGNDGYTF
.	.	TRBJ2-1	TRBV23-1	TGCGCCAGCAGTCAACCTCGGAATTATAATCTTCACAATGAGCAGTTCTTC	CASSQPRNYNLHNEQFF
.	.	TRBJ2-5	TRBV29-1	TGCAGCGTCGCACCGGGACTCCCAGAGACCCAGTACTTC	CSVAPGLPETQYF
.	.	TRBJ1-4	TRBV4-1	TGCGCCAGCAGCCTGGAGGGACAAGGTGATGAAAAACTGTTTTTT	CASSLEGQGDEKLFF
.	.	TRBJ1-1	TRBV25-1	TGTGCCAGCAGTCTCTCGGAGGCGGACACTGAAGCTTTCTTT	CASSLSEADTEAFF
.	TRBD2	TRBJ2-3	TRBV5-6	TGTGCCAGCAGCACCCTAGCGGGATCCACAGATACGCAGTATTTT	CASSTLAGSTDTQYF
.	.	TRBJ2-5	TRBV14	TGTGCCAGCAGCCAAATCCAGTCAGGGACCCAGTACTTC	CASSQIQSGTQYF
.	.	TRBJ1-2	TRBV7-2	TGTGCCAGCAGCTTAGCGGGTAGGGACTATGGCTACACCTTC	CASSLAGRDYGYTF
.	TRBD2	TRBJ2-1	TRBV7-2	TGTGCCAGCAGCTGGGGTCTAGCGGACTACAATGAGCAGTTCTTC	CASSWGLADYNEQFF
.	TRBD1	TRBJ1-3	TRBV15	TGTGCCACCAGCCGGGACAGCAGCTCTGGAAACACCATATATTTT	CATSRDSSSGNTIYF
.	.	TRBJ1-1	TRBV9	TGTGCCAGCAGCCCGTTTGCTTCCAACACTGAAGCTTTCTTT	CASSPFASNTEAFF
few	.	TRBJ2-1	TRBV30	TGTGCCTGGACCTCGGGCGGGCAGAATGAGCAGTTCTTC	CAWTSGGQNEQFF
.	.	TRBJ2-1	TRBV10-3	TGTGCCATCAGCGTCCCAGGGGAGAATGAGCAGTTCTTC	CAISVPGENEQFF
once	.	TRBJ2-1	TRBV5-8	TGTGCCAGCAGGCGAGGGGGGATCCACAATGAGCAGTTCTTC	CASRRGGIHNEQFF
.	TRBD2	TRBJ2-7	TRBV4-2	TGTGCCAGCCGAACCGGGACTAGCGGTTCCTACGAGCAGTACTTC	CASRTGTSGSYEQYF
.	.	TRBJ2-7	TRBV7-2	TGTGCCAGCAGCTTTTTGGGCGGGCTCAAGTCCTACGAGCAGTACTTC	CASSFLGGLKSYEQYF
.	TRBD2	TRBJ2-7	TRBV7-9	TGTGCCAGCAGCTCGACACTTGCGGCTAGCGGGGACTACGAGCAGTACTTC	CASSSTLAASGDYEQYF
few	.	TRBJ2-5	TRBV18	TGTGCCAGCTCACCGAGGGTAGGGCGGAACCAAGAGACCCAGTACTTC	CASSPRVGRNQETQYF
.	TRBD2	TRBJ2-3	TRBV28	TGTGCCAGCGGACTAGCGGGATCCGGCACAGATACGCAGTATTTT	CASGLAGSGTDTQYF
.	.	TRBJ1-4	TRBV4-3	TGCGCCAGCAGCCAAGATTCAGGAGTGGGTGAAAAACTGTTTTTT	CASSQDSGVGEKLFF
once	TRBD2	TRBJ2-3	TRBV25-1	TGTGCCAGCCAGATTAGCGGGAGGTTACGGGATACGCAGTATTTT	CASQISGRLRDTQYF
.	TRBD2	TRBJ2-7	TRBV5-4	TGTGCCAGCAGCTGGGGACTAGCGGGGAATAACAGGGCGGACGAGCAGTACTTC	CASSWGLAGNNRADEQYF
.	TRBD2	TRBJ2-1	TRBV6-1	TGTGCCAGCAGTGTACCGGGACTAGCGGACTACAATGAGCAGTTCTTC	CASSVPGLADYNEQFF
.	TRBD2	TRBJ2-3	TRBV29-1	TGCAGCGTTGAGAGAGGGAGGGCAGATACGCAGTATTTT	CSVERGRADTQYF
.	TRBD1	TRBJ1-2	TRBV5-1	TGCGCCAGCAGCCCTACAGGGGGAAGAGCCCTCTACTATGGCTACACCTTC	CASSPTGGRALYYGYTF
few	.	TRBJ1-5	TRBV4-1	TGCGCCAGCAGCTACGTAGGGAGCAATCAGCCCCAGCATTTT	CASSYVGSNQPQHF
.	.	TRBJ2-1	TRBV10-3	TGTGCCATCAGTGAGCTCCAGAGCTCCTACAATGAGCAGTTCTTC	CAISELQSSYNEQFF
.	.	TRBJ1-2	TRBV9	TGTGCCAGCAGCCAGACAGGTTACTATGGCTACACCTTC	CASSQTGYYGYTF
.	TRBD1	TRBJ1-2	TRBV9	TGTGCCAGCAACAAAAAGGGGGCGCCTTTGGGCTACACCTTC	CASNKKGAPLGYTF
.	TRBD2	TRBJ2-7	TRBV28	TGTGCCACCCAGCGGGAGAGGTTCTACGAGCAGTACTTC	CATQRERFYEQYF
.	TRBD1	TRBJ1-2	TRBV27	TGTGCCAGCAGTACCCGGGACAGGATAAACTATGGCTACACCTTC	CASSTRDRINYGYTF
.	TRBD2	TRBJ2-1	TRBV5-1	TGCGCCAGCAGCTTGCGACTAGCGGGCAACAATGAGCAGTTCTTC	CASSLRLAGNNEQFF
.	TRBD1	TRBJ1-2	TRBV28	TGTGCCAGCAGTCCTCGGACAGGGGGCAACTATGGCTACACCTTC	CASSPRTGGNYGYTF
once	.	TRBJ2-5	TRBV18	TGTGCCAGCTCACCATCGGGCCAAGAGACCCAGTACTTC	CASSPSGQETQYF
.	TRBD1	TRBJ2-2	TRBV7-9	TGTGCCAGCAGCTTAGGACAGGGGGACACCGGGGAGCTGTTTTTT	CASSLGQGDTGELFF
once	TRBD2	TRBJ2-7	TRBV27	TGTGCCAGCAGTTTCTCGACTAGCGGGACCTACGAGCAGTACTTC	CASSFSTSGTYEQYF
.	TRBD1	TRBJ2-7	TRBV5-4	TGTGCCAGCAGCCCCGACAGGGATCCCTACGAGCAGTACTTC	CASSPDRDPYEQYF
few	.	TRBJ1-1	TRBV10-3	TGTGCCATCAGTGAAAACAGGTTGAACACTGAAGCTTTCTTT	CAISENRLNTEAFF
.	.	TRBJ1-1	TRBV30	TGTGCCTGGGGGGACGGAGTGAACACTGAAGCTTTCTTT	CAWGDGVNTEAFF